Below are 3 T cell receptor beta chains sequenced from a single sample in a study of T cells after yellow fever vaccination. TCRdb fed the 5' RACE reads into MiXCR, producing one record per CDR3 protein. The sample includes approximately 510,000 distinct CDR3 sequences, 20% to 25% of them seen just once. The input for sequencing was PBMCs, taken around 3 weeks after the first yellow fever vaccination. Every receptor here comes from a young man who received the YFV17D yellow fever vaccine.

This clonotype was counted ten times or more. The chain links TRBV2 to TRBJ2-5, with 7 nucleotides matching TRBD2. V shed 7 bases, J shed 6 bases, and the junction held 11 bases outside the gene matches. Germline assignment: CDR1 SNHLY and CDR2 FYNNEI. The length of the CDR3 is 14 residues. In DNA form, the CDR3 reads TGTGCCAGCACCTTTTGGGGGGGACCTCAGACCCAGTACTTC. Translating gives CASTFWGGPQTQYF.

The J gene is TRBJ2-4, the V gene TRBV20-1, with a possible D match to TRBD2 (6 bases). Germline-derived CDR1 and CDR2 are DFQATT and SNEGSKA (reference sequence). CDR3 length: 13 amino acids. V lost 6 bases to trimming and J lost 0 bases, with 9 bases between them. CDR3 residues: CSAEGLAKNIQYF. For the CDR3, the DNA is TGCAGTGCAGAGGGACTAGCCAAAAACATTCAGTACTTC.

This clonotype came up a few times. The chain combines TRBV19 with TRBJ2-1; TRBD2 might be the D (5 bases). The length of the CDR3 is 15 residues. V lost 8 bases to trimming and J lost 8 bases, with 22 bases between them. CDR1 is LNHDA and CDR2 is SQIVND in the germline V gene (reference sequence). As DNA, the CDR3 is TGTGCCAGTGCCCTGGGGAGACTCCCCGTCGATGAGCAGTTCTTC. Amino acids: CASALGRLPVDEQFF.